A selection of T cell receptor beta chains follows, all from one sample in a study of CD8 T cells in ankylosing spondylitis. In TCRdb, the 5' RACE reads were re-called with MiXCR into one record per CDR3 protein. The sample comprises over 200,000 distinct CDR3 sequences, approximately 20% of which are singletons, and roughly 43% rests with the top ten. The sequencing input was blood, either unsorted or a sorted T cell fraction (not recorded which). Receptor source: a male donor with ankylosing spondylitis. The CDR3 runs from the conserved cysteine through the conserved F or W. The order of the fields is CDR3 length, clone size, V gene, J gene, D gene, CDR3 DNA, CDR3 protein. A D gene is named only where the DNA matches it firmly. Clone size is given for some rows only: seen once, a few or many times, or a class if the clone is expanded.

14	once	TRBV7-9	TRBJ1-1	.	TGTGCCAGCAGCCCAGTAGGGGCGAACACTGAAGCTTTCTTT	CASSPVGANTEAFF
14	.	TRBV5-1	TRBJ2-3	TRBD2	TGCGCCAGCAGGCGGGAGCCTGACACAGATACGCAGTATTTT	CASRREPDTDTQYF
13	few	TRBV12-3/TRBV12-4	TRBJ2-2	.	TGTGCCAACCAGGAACCGAACACCGGGGAGCTGTTTTTT	CANQEPNTGELFF
16	once	TRBV6-1	TRBJ2-3	TRBD2	TGTGCCAGCAGTCCCCCAGGAGCGGGAGGCCCAGATACGCAGTATTTT	CASSPPGAGGPDTQYF
15	.	TRBV12-3/TRBV12-4	TRBJ1-2	.	TGTGCCAGCAGTTTAAGGGCACACTCTAACTATGGCTACACCTTC	CASSLRAHSNYGYTF
13	.	TRBV20-1	TRBJ2-7	TRBD2	TGCAGTGCCCAAGGACTAGCGCAATACGAGCAGTACTTC	CSAQGLAQYEQYF
14	few	TRBV12-3/TRBV12-4	TRBJ1-2	.	TGTGCCAGCAGTCACAGCGGACCTAACTATGGCTACACCTTC	CASSHSGPNYGYTF
16	once	TRBV6-2/TRBV6-3	TRBJ2-7	.	TGTGCCAGCAGTTACTCCGGGACACGAGTCACCTACGAGCAGTACTTC	CASSYSGTRVTYEQYF
19	few	TRBV9	TRBJ2-2	TRBD2	TGTGCCAGCAGCGTAGAAGGCGTCGGGGGGTTAGCGGAGACCGGGGAGCTGTTTTTT	CASSVEGVGGLAETGELFF
15	few	TRBV7-2	TRBJ1-3	.	TGTGCCAGCAGCTGGGGAACAGACTCTGGAAACACCATATATTTT	CASSWGTDSGNTIYF
14	.	TRBV9	TRBJ1-3	TRBD1	TGTGCCAGCAGCGCGGACAGGGAAGCAAACACCATATATTTT	CASSADREANTIYF
15	many	TRBV28	TRBJ2-7	TRBD2	TGTGCCAGCAGGCTGGGACTAGCGGGAACCTACGAGCAGTACTTC	CASRLGLAGTYEQYF
14	.	TRBV2	TRBJ2-7	TRBD1	TGTGCCAGCAGTGCGGGACAGGGGCCCTACGAGCAGTACTTC	CASSAGQGPYEQYF
17	once	TRBV27	TRBJ2-7	TRBD2	TGTGCCAGCAGTCCCCGCCGGGGTCTAGCGGAATTCTACGAGCAGTACTTC	CASSPRRGLAEFYEQYF
15	few	TRBV9	TRBJ1-3	TRBD1	TGTGCCAGCAGCGTATCACAGGGGGCTGAGAACACCATATATTTT	CASSVSQGAENTIYF
16	.	TRBV15	TRBJ1-4	.	TGTGCCACCAGCAGAGATTACGACAGAGCTAATGAAAAACTGTTTTTT	CATSRDYDRANEKLFF
14	.	TRBV7-2	TRBJ2-7	.	TGTGCCAGCAGCTTAGTGCACCCCTCCTACGAGCAGTACTTC	CASSLVHPSYEQYF
14	.	TRBV28	TRBJ2-5	.	TGTGCCAGCACGGTGGCGTCCCCACAAAGGACCCAGTACTTC	CASTVASPQRTQYF
15	.	TRBV7-2	TRBJ2-3	.	TGTGCCAGCAGCTTAGAATCGCCCCCCTCCGGTACGCAGTATTTT	CASSLESPPSGTQYF